These 6 T cell receptor beta chains originate from one sample sequenced in a study of T cells after yellow fever vaccination. TCRdb passed the 5' RACE reads through MiXCR, listing each CDR3 protein once. The sample records approximately 120,000 distinct CDR3 sequences, nearly 7.5% being singletons. The material was CD4+ T cells sorted from PBMCs, obtained 9 to 10 days after the first yellow fever vaccination. These receptor sequences come from a man younger than 35 who received the YFV17D yellow fever vaccine.

At least ten counts were recorded for this clonotype. V is TRBV6-5 and J is TRBJ1-2; D unclear. V lost 6 bases and J lost 8, with 19 bases in between. The CDR3 has 14 amino acids. Germline V gene sequence: CDR1 MNHEY, CDR2 SVGAGI. CDR3 residues: CASRFHGRDSGYTF. The CDR3 nucleotides read TGTGCCAGCAGATTTCACGGACGGGATTCCGGCTACACCTTC.

This clonotype was seen only a few times. The chain is built from TRBV6-6 and TRBJ1-1, with 8 bases aligning to TRBD1. V lost 6 bases to trimming and J lost 6 bases; unmatched junction nucleotides: 6. The CDR3 length is 13 residues. Germline assignment: CDR1 MNHNY and CDR2 SVGAGI (reference sequence). CDR3 sequence reads: CASSRGTGAEAFF. CDR3 DNA: TGTGCCAGCAGCCGAGGGACAGGCGCTGAAGCTTTCTTT.

This clonotype was counted many times. V usage is TRBV7-3 and J usage is TRBJ1-6; D ambiguous. V shed 4 bases and J shed 6 bases, with 7 bases lying between them. The CDR3 sequence is 13 residues long. CDR1 SGHTA and CDR2 FQGTGA come from the germline V gene. The CDR3 loop is CASSSQSNSPLHF. CDR3 coding DNA: TGTGCCAGCAGCTCCCAGTCTAATTCACCCCTCCACTTT.

The sample holds many counts of this clonotype. The J gene is TRBJ1-1, the V gene TRBV28; D is uncertain. Germline V gives CDR1 MDHEN, CDR2 SYDVKM. V was trimmed by 4 bases and J by 5 bases, leaving 14 bases between them. This CDR3 is built from 14 residues. The chain's CDR3 is CASSSRRVTTEAFF. Here the CDR3 DNA reads TGTGCCAGCAGTTCCCGACGCGTAACGACTGAAGCTTTCTTT.

Many counts were recorded for this clonotype. The chain employs TRBV5-1 and TRBJ2-7; a possible D gene is TRBD1 (5 bases). Germline CDR1 is SGHRS and CDR2 is YFSETQ. V was clipped by 1 base and J by 3 bases, with 8 bases between them. The CDR3 contains 13 residues. CDR3 sequence (DNA): TGCGCCAGCAGCTTGCAGGGTGGCTACGAGCAGTACTTC. Its translation is CASSLQGGYEQYF.

This clonotype was counted a few times. The chain couples TRBV12-3 or TRBV12-4 to TRBJ1-5; TRBD1 matches 7 bases. The length of the CDR3 is 15 residues. The ends lost 6 bases at V and 0 bases at J; junction bases unmatched: 5. The DNA for the CDR3 is TGTGCCAGCAGACCTGGGGACAGTAGCAATCAGCCCCAGCATTTT. Translated: CASRPGDSSNQPQHF.